This T cell receptor (beta chain) is drawn from a study of vaccination and CD4 T cells after COVID-19. The V gene's germline CDR1 is ENHRY and CDR2 SYGVKD. The CDR3 extends over 16 amino acids. With 0 bases removed from V and 4 bases from J, the gap between germline ends came to 14 bases. This sample's treatment: approximately nine-day PBMC culture with coronavirus spike peptide pools or control peptides (ViraFEST assay). About this clonotype: The antigen is unknown.

An Oncomine TCR Beta short-read assay was used to sequence the DNA from cultured CD4+ T cells. MiXCR, applied by TCRdb to the PCR reads, yields one record per CDR3 protein. The sample records about 10,000 distinct CDR3 sequences, about 50% being singletons. The sequenced sample was CD4+ T cells from blood, cultured in vitro. The genes are TRBV10-3 and TRBJ2-3; D call uncertain. The TCR sequence derives from a human donor who had recovered from COVID-19. The CDR3 DNA sequence: TGTGCCATCAGTGAGTCGAGGTTAAACGGGTCAGATACGCAGTATTTT. It yields the protein CAISESRLNGSDTQYF.